Following are 15 T cell receptor beta chains from one sample sequenced in a study of shared clonotypes between healthy human individuals. Selected positively for CCR7 and CD45RO-negative, naive CD8 cells excluded terminally differentiated effector memory CD45RA+ cells. TCRdb keeps only in-frame clones here, not all; method: immunoSEQ multiplex PCR. The table includes some 600,000 clones, approximately 96% detected once. Sequencing used naive CD8+ T cells sorted from blood. Source of these receptors: a woman aged 25 to 45 in good health.

The chain carries TRBV5-1 and TRBJ2-7, with D uncertain. CDR1 and CDR2 (germline): SGHRS, YFSETQ. The CDR3 spans 13 residues. Between the trimmed V and J ends, which lost 3 bases and 1 base, there was a span of 8 bases. The CDR3 bases are TGCGCCAGCAGCTCCGGACCGTCCTACGAGCAGTACTTC. As protein: CASSSGPSYEQYF.

Comment on this clone: The same CDR3 is also encoded by other DNA sequences in this sample. This rearrangement joins TRBV28 to TRBJ1-1; unclear D gene. V gave up 6 bases and J gave up 4 bases, with 6 bases separating them. CDR3 length: 11 amino acids. Germline lookup yields CDR1 MDHEN and CDR2 SYDVKM. The CDR3 sequence: CASSPSTEAFF. DNA for the CDR3: TGTGCCAGCAGCCCTAGCACTGAAGCTTTCTTT.

The chain carries TRBV13 and TRBJ2-3; TRBD2 might be the D (5 bases). The length of the CDR3 is 12 residues. Looked up from germline, CDR1 is PRHDT and CDR2 is FYEKMQ (reference sequence). Trimming removed 5 bases at V and 11 bases at J, with 14 bases between. CDR3 coding DNA: TGTGCCAGCAGCCCCCCGGCTGAGGGGCAGTATTTT. Translated: CASSPPAEGQYF.

This chain joins TRBV10-2 and TRBJ2-4, with TRBD2 identical over 7 bases. With V trimmed by 3 bases and J by 3 bases, 2 bases remained unmatched. This CDR3 has 14 residues. Germline V gene lookup returns CDR1 WSHSY and CDR2 SAAADI. The CDR3 spells CASSESGGKNIQYF. CDR3 DNA: TGCGCCAGCAGTGAATCGGGGGGCAAAAACATTCAGTACTTC.

The rearrangement joins TRBV4-1 to TRBJ2-3; 9 bases line up with TRBD2. With 3 bases clipped from V and 5 bases from J, the junction kept 3 bases outside the gene matches. The CDR3 sequence is 14 residues long. Looked up from germline, CDR1 is MGHRA and CDR2 is YSYEKL. The chain's CDR3 is CASSHSGSEDTQYF. CDR3 nucleotides: TGCGCCAGCAGCCATAGCGGGAGCGAAGATACGCAGTATTTT.

The genes are TRBV6-6 and TRBJ2-1, with D perhaps TRBD1 or TRBD2 (5 bases each). The CDR3 sequence is 13 residues long. Germline CDR1 MNHNY, CDR2 SVGAGI (reference sequence). The V and J ends lost 6 bases and 4 bases respectively, with 10 bases between them. CDR3 in DNA: TGTGCCAGCAGGGGGGTTGTATACAATGAGCAGTTCTTC. Translating it yields CASRGVVYNEQFF.

V usage is TRBV28 and J usage is TRBJ2-1; D is uncertain. The CDR3 is 14 residues long. Germline loops: CDR1 MDHEN, CDR2 SYDVKM. Trimming removed 3 bases at V and 6 bases at J, with 12 bases between. CDR3 amino acids: CASSFRARPNEQFF. The CDR3 nucleotides are TGTGCCAGCAGTTTCCGGGCCAGGCCCAATGAGCAGTTCTTC.

This chain uses TRBV28 with TRBJ2-1; D ambiguous. The V and J ends lost 5 bases and 2 bases respectively, with 31 bases between them. The CDR3 sequence is 21 residues long. CDR1 and CDR2 (germline): MDHEN, SYDVKM. The DNA of the CDR3 is TGTGCCAGCAGTCCCCGCCCCGGAACCTCAGCTGAGACACTCACCTACAATGAGCAGTTCTTC. This gives the protein CASSPRPGTSAETLTYNEQFF.

The chain combines TRBV7-9 with TRBJ2-1, with no clear D. Germline lookup yields CDR1 SEHNR and CDR2 FQNEAQ (reference sequence). CDR3 length equals 12 residues. Trimming took off 1 base at V and 9 bases at J, with 7 bases between the two ends. The CDR3 coding sequence is TGTGCCAGCAGCTTAGTGGTGATTGAGCAGTTCTTC. Encoded protein: CASSLVVIEQFF.

V and J are TRBV28 and TRBJ2-7; D is perhaps TRBD1 (5 bases). The CDR3 runs to 14 residues. V was pared by 3 bases and J by 3 bases, with 12 bases between. Per the germline V gene, CDR1 is MDHEN and CDR2 is SYDVKM. CDR3 nucleotide sequence: TGTGCCAGCAGTTTCCAGGGATCTGGCTACGAGCAGTACTTC. Translated, it gives CASSFQGSGYEQYF.

J is TRBJ2-4 and V is TRBV27; 8 positions match TRBD1. This CDR3 spans 13 amino acids. V was clipped by 5 bases and J by 7 bases; unmatched bases: 4. From germline, CDR1 is MNHEY and CDR2 SMNVEV (reference sequence). CDR3 nucleotides: TGTGCCAGCAGTCCTGGACAGGGCAACATTCAGTACTTC. Translating it yields CASSPGQGNIQYF.

V usage is TRBV5-1 and J usage is TRBJ1-5, with D tentatively TRBD1 (6 bases). Germline V gene sequence: CDR1 SGHRS, CDR2 YFSETQ. Deletions cut 0 bases from V and 7 bases from J, with 11 bases between. The CDR3 is made up of 14 amino acids. CDR3 in amino acids: CASSLEAGVQPQHF. The CDR3 DNA follows: TGCGCCAGCAGCTTGGAGGCAGGGGTCCAGCCCCAGCATTTT.

This clone was detected once. V gene TRBV19 combines with J gene TRBJ2-7; the match to TRBD1 covers 10 bases. Germline values: CDR1 LNHDA, CDR2 SQIVND (reference sequence). J lost 6 bases, V lost 2 bases, and 1 base had no gene match. The CDR3 consists of 13 residues. The CDR3 is CASSIRTGGEQYF. The CDR3 nucleotides are TGTGCCAGTAGTATACGGACAGGGGGCGAGCAGTACTTC.

The CDR3 nucleotides are TGTGCCAGCAGCCCGATTTCGGCGTGGGAGACCCAGTACTTC. Its translation: CASSPISAWETQYF. The V and J genes are TRBV7-7 and TRBJ2-5; no firm D call. CDR1 and CDR2 from the germline V gene are SSHAT and FNYEAQ (reference sequence). V was shortened by 5 bases and J by 5 bases, with 15 bases between the two germline ends. The CDR3 contains 14 residues.

This clone was found once. V gene TRBV11-2 combines with J gene TRBJ2-1; tentatively, D is TRBD2 (6 bases). Germline V gene data show CDR1 as SGHAT and CDR2 as FQNNGV. The CDR3 runs 16 residues. The V end was cut by 0 bases, the J end by 0 bases, with 9 bases between. Here the CDR3 DNA reads TGTGCCAGCAGCTTAGATCTCGGGGGCTCCTACAATGAGCAGTTCTTC. Its protein is CASSLDLGGSYNEQFF.